Listed below are T cell receptor beta chains from one sample, sequenced in a study of T cell responses to AZD1222 COVID-19 vaccine. Profiling relied on immunoSEQ multiplex PCR, and the TCRdb table lists in-frame clones only, not all of them. This table holds 75,000 to 100,000 clones, about 94% found once. The material was peripheral blood, obtained 28 days after the second AZD1222 dose. Receptor source: an adult who received the AZD1222 COVID-19 vaccine. The CDR3 runs from the conserved cysteine through the conserved F or W.

v_gene	j_gene	CDR3aa
TRBV9	TRBJ2-3	CASSSGGGSTDTQYF
TRBV3-1/TRBV3-2	TRBJ1-2	CASSQSGPLTGKRDYGYTF
TRBV4-3	TRBJ2-2	CASSQESPHLTGPNTGELFF
TRBV4-2	TRBJ1-4	CASSPGQDEKLFF
TRBV6-1	TRBJ2-7	CASSEPTGVPYEQYF
TRBV2	TRBJ1-2	CASSNGQGCTF
TRBV4-1	TRBJ2-5	CASSQGASGGPYPQETQYF
TRBV7-8	TRBJ1-1	CASSFSRGWQTEAFF
TRBV10-3	TRBJ1-2	CAIKAEGKVDYGYTF
TRBV3-1/TRBV3-2	TRBJ1-2	CASSQDQWRVGYTF